This entry lists 23 T cell receptor beta chains sequenced from one sample in a study of blood T cell repertoires in COVID-19. Assay: immunoSEQ multiplex PCR; the TCRdb copy retains only in-frame clones and omits some. This table holds 200,000 or so clones, 85% to 90% found once. Specimen: peripheral blood. The receptors derive from a man at least 80 years old with acute or convalescent COVID-19.

This chain uses TRBV6-5 with TRBJ2-1, with D tentatively TRBD2 (5 bases). Germline values: CDR1 MNHEY, CDR2 SVGAGI. Trimming took 2 bases from V and 4 from J, leaving 9 bases between them. The length of the CDR3 is 14 residues. CDR3 protein: CASSYGWEYNEQFF. DNA of the CDR3: TGTGCCAGCAGTTACGGCTGGGAGTACAATGAGCAGTTCTTC.

The chain uses TRBV6-5 and TRBJ2-5; TRBD2 might be the D (6 bases). The CDR3 extends over 15 amino acids. The germline gives CDR1 MNHEY, CDR2 SVGAGI. V gave up 4 bases and J gave up 5 bases, with 17 bases separating them. The CDR3 nucleotides are TGTGCCAGCAGTTTGTACACCACCCGGGGGGAGACCCAGTACTTC. This encodes CASSLYTTRGETQYF.

This clone appeared a single time. The chain has TRBV29-1 and TRBJ2-1; D gene unclear. The CDR3 runs 16 residues. The germline V and J ends were trimmed by 4 bases and 0 bases, with 16 bases remaining between them. Germline V gives CDR1 SQVTM, CDR2 ANQGSEA. The DNA of the CDR3 is TGCAGCGTTGGTACAGTTGCCGTTAGCTCCTACAATGAGCAGTTCTTC. Translating gives CSVGTVAVSSYNEQFF.

This chain joins TRBV7-3 and TRBJ1-5; no clear D gene. The V end was cut by 9 bases, the J end by 10 bases, with 7 bases between. CDR3 length: 9 amino acids. CDR1 and CDR2 from the germline V gene are SGHTA and FQGTGA. CDR3 protein: CARRRPQHF. The CDR3 DNA reads TGTGCCAGAAGGAGACCCCAGCATTTT.

V gene TRBV3-1 (or the pseudogene TRBV3-2) combines with J gene TRBJ1-4; TRBD1 agrees at 7 bases. Looked up from germline, CDR1 is LGHDT and CDR2 is YNNKEL (reference sequence). Trimming removed 5 bases from V and 14 bases from J; junction bases left unmatched: 8. This CDR3 region has 12 residues. In DNA form, the CDR3 reads TGTGCCAGCAGCTCATCAGGGGGTGTGCTGTTTTTT. It translates to CASSSSGGVLFF.

This clone appeared once. This chain connects TRBV18 to TRBJ2-1; TRBD2 agrees at 11 bases. The CDR3 runs to 20 residues. Germline CDR1 and CDR2: KGHSH and LQKENI. J gave up 4 bases and V 4 bases, and 18 bases lay outside the gene matches. The chain's CDR3 is CASSLNLPLAGESDYNEQFF. DNA for the CDR3: TGTGCCAGCTCACTAAACCTCCCACTAGCGGGAGAGTCGGATTACAATGAGCAGTTCTTC.

V is TRBV7-2 and J is TRBJ1-6, with 8 bases that match TRBD1. The germline CDR1 and CDR2 sequences are SGHTA and FQGNSA. V trimming: 1 base; J trimming: 5 bases; junction bases outside the gene matches: 4. There are 16 residues in the CDR3. The CDR3 region is CASSLGRTGNNSPLHF. Here the CDR3 DNA reads TGTGCCAGCAGCTTAGGGCGGACAGGGAATAATTCACCCCTCCACTTT.

The J gene is TRBJ2-3, the V gene TRBV7-2; a weak D match, TRBD2 (6 bases). The germline gives CDR1 SGHTA, CDR2 FQGNSA. There are 14 residues in the CDR3. The germline V and J ends were trimmed by 6 bases and 0 bases, with 10 bases remaining between them. This CDR3 is CASRSGTSTDTQYF. The CDR3 bases are TGTGCCAGCAGGTCAGGGACTAGCACAGATACGCAGTATTTT. The full variable domain, in which reference TRBV7-2 and TRBJ2-3 provide the parts outside the CDR3, is GAGVSQSPSNKVTEKGKDVELRCDPISGHTALYWYRQSLGQGLEFLIYFQGNSAPDKSGLPSDRFSAERTGGSVSTLTIQRTQQEDSAVYLCASRSGTSTDTQYFGPGTRLTVL.

This clone was observed once. The gene calls are TRBV30 and TRBJ1-2; 9 bases are shared with TRBD1. The CDR3 consists of 19 residues. V lost 0 bases to trimming and J lost 2 bases; unmatched junction nucleotides: 16. Germline V gene data show CDR1 as GTSNPN and CDR2 as SVGIG (reference sequence). CDR3 in amino acids: CAWSVEIPGQGRLNYGYTF. As DNA, the CDR3 is TGTGCCTGGAGTGTAGAAATCCCGGGACAGGGTCGGCTAAACTATGGCTACACCTTC.

V usage is TRBV30 and J usage is TRBJ2-1, with 14 nucleotides matching TRBD2. V trimming: 3 bases; J trimming: 8 bases; junction bases outside the gene matches: 9. The CDR3 loop spans 16 amino acids. In germline, CDR1 is GTSNPN, CDR2 SVGIG (reference sequence). The CDR3 loop reads CAWSQLGLAGAYEQFF. The CDR3 nucleotides read TGTGCCTGGAGCCAATTGGGACTAGCGGGAGCCTATGAGCAGTTCTTC.

This clone has only a few counts. The chain joins TRBV9 to TRBJ2-1; a possible D gene is TRBD2 (5 bases). Trimming took off 0 bases at V and 4 bases at J, with 14 bases between the two ends. CDR1 and CDR2 (germline): SGDLS, YYNGEE. This CDR3 region has 16 residues. The CDR3 protein is CASSVEEWQRYNEQFF. In DNA, the CDR3 is TGTGCCAGCAGCGTAGAGGAGTGGCAGCGGTACAATGAGCAGTTCTTC.

This clone came up a few times. CDR3 DNA: TGCAGCGTCCAACAGGGGATTAATGAGCAGTTCTTC. Its translation: CSVQQGINEQFF. V usage is TRBV29-1 and J usage is TRBJ2-1; 7 bases are a match to TRBD1. The CDR3 consists of 12 residues. Germline V gene data show CDR1 as SQVTM and CDR2 as ANQGSEA. After removal of 6 bases from V and 7 bases from J, the junction contained 6 bases not matched to a gene.

This chain connects TRBV5-1 to TRBJ1-1; D might be TRBD1 (6 bases). CDR1 and CDR2 from the germline V gene are SGHRS and YFSETQ. The V end was cut by 4 bases, the J end by 11 bases, with 18 bases between. The CDR3 has 13 amino acids. CDR3 DNA: TGCGCCAGCAGCCCTGGCGGGGGGGGCCTGGCTTTCTTT. Its protein is CASSPGGGGLAFF.

V gene TRBV4-2 combines with J gene TRBJ2-2, with no clear D. The CDR3 spans 15 residues. V lost 2 bases, J lost 7 bases, and 14 bases lay in between. Germline CDR1 and CDR2: LGHNA and YNFKEQ. This CDR3 is CASSQPTTVGGELFF. CDR3 bases: TGTGCCAGCAGCCAACCTACCACAGTGGGCGGGGAGCTGTTTTTT.

This chain joins TRBV19 and TRBJ2-7, with TRBD2 matching over 12 bases. Germline V gene data show CDR1 as LNHDA and CDR2 as SQIVND (reference sequence). Unmatched junction bases numbered 14, after V lost 0 bases and J lost 2 bases. The CDR3 consists of 20 residues. The CDR3 reads CASSIDLWGRGTSGPYEQYV. DNA of the CDR3: TGTGCCAGTAGTATAGATCTATGGGGGCGCGGGACTAGCGGGCCCTACGAGCAGTACGTC.

This clone was picked up one time. The chain carries TRBV7-9 and TRBJ2-2, with D possibly being TRBD1 (6 bases). The CDR3 has 16 residues. Germline CDR1 SEHNR, CDR2 FQNEAQ (reference sequence). The germline V and J ends were trimmed by 4 bases and 1 base, with 13 bases remaining between them. CDR3 DNA sequence: TGTGCCAGCAGCTCCATACCGGGACAGAACACCGGGGAGCTGTTTTTT. Its protein product is CASSSIPGQNTGELFF.

V is TRBV19 and J is TRBJ1-1, with TRBD1 matching over 10 bases. The trim removed 6 bases at V and 2 bases at J, leaving 6 bases unmatched. This CDR3 comprises 15 residues. CDR1 LNHDA and CDR2 SQIVND come from the germline V gene (reference sequence). CDR3 nucleotide sequence: TGTGCCAGTAGGAGACAGGGGGCCCTTAACACTGAAGCTTTCTTT. Protein product: CASRRQGALNTEAFF.

In regard to this clone: The junction differs from germline at one of its ends, possibly a read error. The gene calls are TRBV7-9 and TRBJ2-3; tentative D call: TRBD2 (5 bases). The CDR3 has 15 amino acids. Germline lookup yields CDR1 SEHNR and CDR2 FQNEAQ (reference sequence). The CDR3 region is CASSLAQSSTDTQYF. CDR3 nucleotide sequence: TGTGCCAGCAGCCTAGCCCAGTCTAGCACAGATACGCAGTATTTT. The full variable domain, its missing parts supplied by reference TRBV7-9 and TRBJ2-3, is DTGVSQNPRHKITKRGQNVTFRCDPISEHNRLYWYRQTLGQGPEFLTYFQNEAQLEKSRLLSDRFSAERPKGSFSTLEIQRTEQGDSAMYLCASSLAQSSTDTQYFGPGTRLTVL.

This chain joins TRBV5-1 and TRBJ2-5, with unresolved D. Germline loops: CDR1 SGHRS, CDR2 YFSETQ. Trimming pared 0 bases from V and 6 bases from J, leaving 12 bases between. The length of the CDR3 is 14 residues. The CDR3: CASSLGISLKTQYF. The CDR3, as DNA: TGCGCCAGCAGCTTGGGCATTAGCTTGAAGACCCAGTACTTC.

The J gene is TRBJ2-1, the V gene TRBV10-3, with 12 bases fitting TRBD1. CDR1 is ENHRY and CDR2 is SYGVKD in the germline V gene. The CDR3 is 17 residues long. V trimming: 0 bases; J trimming: 7 bases; junction bases outside the gene matches: 7. The CDR3 bases are TGTGCCATCAGTGAGTCGCCTGGGACAGGGGGCCCTAATGAGCAGTTCTTC. It codes for CAISESPGTGGPNEQFF.

The CDR3 coding sequence is TGTGCCAGCAGCTTAGATGGGACTACCAATGAGCAGTTCTTC. Protein: CASSLDGTTNEQFF. The chain recombines TRBV7-9 with TRBJ2-1; 7 bases line up with TRBD2. CDR3 length equals 14 residues. Germline CDR1 is SEHNR and CDR2 is FQNEAQ (reference sequence). The V gene end was trimmed by 1 base and the J gene end by 6 bases; junction bases not matched to a gene: 3. The full variable domain, with the rest looked up from reference TRBV7-9 and TRBJ2-1, is DTGVSQNPRHKITKRGQNVTFRCDPISEHNRLYWYRQTLGQGPEFLTYFQNEAQLEKSRLLSDRFSAERPKGSFSTLEIQRTEQGDSAMYLCASSLDGTTNEQFFGPGTRLTVL.

The chain carries TRBV7-2 and TRBJ1-1; no clear D gene. Per germline, CDR1 SGHTA and CDR2 FQGNSA. Between the trimmed V and J ends, which lost 2 bases and 5 bases, there was a span of 9 bases. The CDR3 contains 13 residues. CDR3 nucleotide sequence: TGTGCCAGCAGCTTACAAAGGCGGACTGAAGCTTTCTTT. This sequence encodes CASSLQRRTEAFF.

This clone was found a few times. The CDR3 sequence is CASSGASGSQSVDTGELFF. The CDR3 DNA follows: TGCGCCAGCAGTGGCGCTAGCGGGAGCCAATCCGTGGACACCGGGGAGCTGTTTTTT. The gene calls are TRBV10-1 and TRBJ2-2, with 10 bases matching TRBD2. CDR1 and CDR2 (germline): WNHNN, SYGVQD (reference sequence). V was pared by 4 bases and J by 3 bases, with 14 bases of the junction left unmatched. CDR3 length equals 19 residues.